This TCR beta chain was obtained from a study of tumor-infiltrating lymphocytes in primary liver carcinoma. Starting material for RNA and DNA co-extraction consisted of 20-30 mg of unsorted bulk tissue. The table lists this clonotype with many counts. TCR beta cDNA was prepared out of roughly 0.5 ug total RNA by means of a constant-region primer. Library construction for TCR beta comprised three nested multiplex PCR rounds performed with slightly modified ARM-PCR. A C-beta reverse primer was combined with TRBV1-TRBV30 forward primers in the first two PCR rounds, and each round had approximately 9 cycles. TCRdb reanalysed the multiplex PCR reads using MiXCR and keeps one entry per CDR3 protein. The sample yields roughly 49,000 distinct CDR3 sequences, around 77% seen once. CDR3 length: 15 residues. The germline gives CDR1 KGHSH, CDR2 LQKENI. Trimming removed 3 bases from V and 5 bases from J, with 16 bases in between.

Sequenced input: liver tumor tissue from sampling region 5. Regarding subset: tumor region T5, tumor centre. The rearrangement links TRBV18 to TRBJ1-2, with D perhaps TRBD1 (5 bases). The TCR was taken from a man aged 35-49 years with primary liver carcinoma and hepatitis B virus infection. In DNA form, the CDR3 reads TGTGCCAGCTCACCTTTGGACTCCCGGGGGTATGGCTACACCTTC. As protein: CASSPLDSRGYGYTF.